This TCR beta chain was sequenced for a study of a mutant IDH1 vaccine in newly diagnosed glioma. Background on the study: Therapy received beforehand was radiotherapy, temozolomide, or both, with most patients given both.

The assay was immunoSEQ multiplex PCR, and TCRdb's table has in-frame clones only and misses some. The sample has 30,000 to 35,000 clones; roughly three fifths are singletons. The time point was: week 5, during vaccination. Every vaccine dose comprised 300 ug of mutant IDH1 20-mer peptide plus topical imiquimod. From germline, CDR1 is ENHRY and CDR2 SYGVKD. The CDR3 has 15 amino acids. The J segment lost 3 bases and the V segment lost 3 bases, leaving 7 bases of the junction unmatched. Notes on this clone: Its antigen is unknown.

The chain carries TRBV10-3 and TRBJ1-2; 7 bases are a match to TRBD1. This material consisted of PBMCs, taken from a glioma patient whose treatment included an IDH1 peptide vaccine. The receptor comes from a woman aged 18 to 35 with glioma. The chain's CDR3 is CAISESQGEYYGYTF. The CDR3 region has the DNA TGTGCCATCAGTGAAAGCCAGGGGGAATACTATGGCTACACCTTC.